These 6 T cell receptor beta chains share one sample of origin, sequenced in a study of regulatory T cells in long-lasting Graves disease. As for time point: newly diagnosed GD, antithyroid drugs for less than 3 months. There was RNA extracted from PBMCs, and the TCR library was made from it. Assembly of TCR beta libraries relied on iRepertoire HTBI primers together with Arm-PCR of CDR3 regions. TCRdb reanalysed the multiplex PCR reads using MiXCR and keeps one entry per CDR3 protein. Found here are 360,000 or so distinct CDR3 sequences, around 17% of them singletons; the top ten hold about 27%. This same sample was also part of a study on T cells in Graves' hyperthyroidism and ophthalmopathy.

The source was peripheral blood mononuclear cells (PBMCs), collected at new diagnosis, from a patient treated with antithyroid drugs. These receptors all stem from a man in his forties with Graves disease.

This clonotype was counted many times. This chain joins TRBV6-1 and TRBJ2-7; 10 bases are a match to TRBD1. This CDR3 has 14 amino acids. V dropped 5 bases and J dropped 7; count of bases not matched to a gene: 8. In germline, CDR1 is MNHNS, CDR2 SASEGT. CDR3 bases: TGTGCCAGCAGTAGCCGGGACAGGGGCGGAGAGCAGTACTTC. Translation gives CASSSRDRGGEQYF.

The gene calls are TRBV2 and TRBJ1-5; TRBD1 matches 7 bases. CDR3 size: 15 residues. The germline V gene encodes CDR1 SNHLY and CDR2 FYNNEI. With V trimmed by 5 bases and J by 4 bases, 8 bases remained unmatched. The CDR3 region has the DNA TGTGCCAGCAGTCCGGGGACAGCTCCTAATCAGCCCCAGCATTTT. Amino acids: CASSPGTAPNQPQHF.

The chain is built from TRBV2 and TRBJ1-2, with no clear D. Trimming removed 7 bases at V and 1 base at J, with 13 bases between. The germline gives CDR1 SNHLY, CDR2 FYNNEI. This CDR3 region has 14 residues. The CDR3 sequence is CASTPTGFNYGYTF. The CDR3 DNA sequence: TGTGCCAGCACCCCGACGGGGTTTAACTATGGCTACACCTTC.

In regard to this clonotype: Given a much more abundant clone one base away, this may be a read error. The CDR3 spells CAWSAPNGGMQYF. The DNA of the CDR3 is TGTGCCTGGAGTGCCCCCAATGGGGGTATGCAGTATTTT. This chain links TRBV30 with TRBJ2-3; possibly TRBD1 or TRBD2 for D (5 bases each). V dropped 1 base and J dropped 11 bases, with 16 bases sitting between them. This CDR3 contains 13 residues. The germline gives CDR1 GTSNPN, CDR2 SVGIG (reference sequence).

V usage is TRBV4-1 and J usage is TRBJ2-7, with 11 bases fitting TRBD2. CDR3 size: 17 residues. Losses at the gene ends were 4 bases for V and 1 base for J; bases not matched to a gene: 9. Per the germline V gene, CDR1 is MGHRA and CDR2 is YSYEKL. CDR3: CASSRGRLAGGSYEQYF. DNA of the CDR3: TGCGCCAGCAGCCGAGGGCGGCTAGCGGGGGGATCCTACGAGCAGTACTTC.

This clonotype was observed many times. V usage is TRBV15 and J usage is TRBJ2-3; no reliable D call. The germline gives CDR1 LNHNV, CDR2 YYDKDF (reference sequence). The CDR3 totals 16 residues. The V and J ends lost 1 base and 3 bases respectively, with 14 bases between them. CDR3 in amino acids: CATSRVSGIGTDTQYF. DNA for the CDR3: TGTGCCACCAGCAGAGTGAGTGGCATCGGGACAGATACGCAGTATTTT.